This T cell receptor beta chain emerged from a study of blood T cell repertoires in COVID-19. Study information: The United States, Italy and Spain were the sources of the acute and convalescent COVID-19 samples. Sources were T cells, B-cell-depleted T cells, or PBMCs; the material itself was cDNA or gDNA.

Ages ranged from about 18 to 89 years, with residence in about 23 US areas. Study processing details: Counts of nucleated cells, estimated from reference gene primer amplification, were obtained. Libraries were prepared by immunoSEQ multiplex PCR; TCRdb keeps only in-frame clonotypes and omits some of them. The V and J calls and clone size are taken from that table; D and trimming were inferred from the DNA. The sample includes around 230,000 clones, roughly 85% of them seen just once. The CDR3 totals 15 residues. Unmatched junction bases numbered 11, after V lost 6 bases and J lost 4 bases. Per the germline V gene, CDR1 is MNHEY and CDR2 is SMNVEV (reference sequence).

This chain joins TRBV27 and TRBJ1-2; TRBD1 matches at 7 bases. The origin of this receptor is a woman between 40 and 55 years old with acute COVID-19. Sequenced material: PBMCs or T cells enriched from blood (not recorded which). The CDR3 DNA follows: TGTGCCAGCAGGGATAACAGGGGCGTGGGCTATGGCTACACCTTC. Residues: CASRDNRGVGYGYTF.